This TCR beta chain was obtained from a study of shared clonotypes between healthy human individuals. Study-wide background: Used for every donor were three CD4 naive, three CD4 memory, two CD8 naive and one CD8 memory plate. Study-wide results and caveats: Larger richness was generally estimated for naive than memory subsets. In several donors, around 5% of naive CD4 clonotypes appeared in common. Sampling involved blood alone; tissue repertoires likely differ.

The data were produced by immunoSEQ multiplex PCR, yet TCRdb's version contains in-frame clones alone and is incomplete. The sample has hundreds of thousands of clones, approximately 73% seen once. Trimming cost V 4 bases and J 0 bases, with 4 bases left between them. The CDR3 runs 13 residues. From germline, CDR1 is LNHDA and CDR2 SQIVND (reference sequence). This clone appeared a single time. What it binds is unknown. Other DNA sequences in the same sample also yield this CDR3. The sample comprised memory CD4+ T cells sorted from blood. Subset of the sample: CD45RA-negative fraction. The chain combines TRBV19 with TRBJ1-5, with D hard to call. The sequence derives from a woman younger than 45 in good health. The CDR3 reads CASSKNSNQPQHF. CDR3 nucleotides: TGTGCCAGTAGTAAAAATAGCAATCAGCCCCAGCATTTT.